The 30 T cell receptor beta chains below all came from one sample that was sequenced in a study of cytomegalovirus exposure and HLA in healthy donors. Primers included in the PCR were 60 Vbeta and 13 Jbeta primers. Data came from immunoSEQ multiplex PCR; TCRdb stores just in-frame clones and leaves some out. The sample includes approximately 200,000 clones, around 74% of them seen just once. The sequenced sample consisted of PBMCs. These receptors were obtained from a girl aged 10 to 17 in good health and CMV-seropositive.

This chain connects TRBV5-5 to TRBJ1-2; D is undetermined. V gave up 0 bases and J gave up 0 bases, with 9 bases separating them. CDR3 length equals 15 residues. The germline gives CDR1 SGHKS, CDR2 YYEKEE (reference sequence). The CDR3 region is CASSLEQSSNYGYTF. The CDR3 bases are TGTGCCAGCAGCTTGGAACAGTCCTCTAACTATGGCTACACCTTC.

This chain uses TRBV5-4 with TRBJ2-2; D is perhaps TRBD1 (6 bases). This CDR3 has 15 residues. Germline CDR1 SGHNT, CDR2 YYREEE (reference sequence). Trimming removed 5 bases at V and 8 bases at J, with 19 bases between. CDR3 region: CASSTGTSQRGELFF. In DNA, the CDR3 is TGTGCCAGCAGTACCGGGACAAGCCAGCGGGGGGAGCTGTTTTTT. Based on the CDR3 plus reference TRBV5-4 and TRBJ2-2, the full variable domain is ETGVTQSPTHLIKTRGQQVTLRCSSQSGHNTVSWYQQALGQGPQFIFQYYREEENGRGNFPPRFSGLQFPNYSSELNVNALELDDSALYLCASSTGTSQRGELFFGEGSRLTVL.

V is TRBV7-7 and J is TRBJ2-3, with 9 bases lining up with TRBD2. V lost 5 bases, J lost 4 bases, and 7 bases stayed unmatched. The CDR3 extends over 15 amino acids. Germline V CDR1 and CDR2: SSHAT, FNYEAQ (reference sequence). The CDR3 reads CASSPTSGRPDTQYF. As DNA, the CDR3 is TGTGCCAGCAGCCCGACTAGCGGAAGACCAGATACGCAGTATTTT. Combining the CDR3 with reference TRBV7-7 and TRBJ2-3 gives the whole variable domain GAGVSQSPRYKVTKRGQDVTLRCDPISSHATLYWYQQALGQGPEFLTYFNYEAQPDKSGLPSDRFSAERPEGSISTLTIQRTEQRDSAMYRCASSPTSGRPDTQYFGPGTRLTVL.

The chain uses TRBV9 and TRBJ2-5; 8 nucleotides align to TRBD2. The germline gives CDR1 SGDLS, CDR2 YYNGEE. Unmatched junction bases numbered 6, after V lost 2 bases and J lost 3 bases. This CDR3 spans 15 amino acids. CDR3 DNA: TGTGCCAGCAGCGTCTCGGGGGGGCGGGAAGAGACCCAGTACTTC. This encodes CASSVSGGREETQYF.

CDR3 DNA: TGTGCCAGTAGTATTCGCCCGACAGGGCATACAGATACGCAGTATTTT. Its translation: CASSIRPTGHTDTQYF. The gene calls are TRBV19 and TRBJ2-3; 7 bases are a match to TRBD1. V dropped 3 bases and J dropped 3; count of bases not matched to a gene: 9. The CDR3 length is 16 residues. Germline loops: CDR1 LNHDA, CDR2 SQIVND (reference sequence).

The rearrangement links TRBV10-3 to TRBJ1-2; a possible D gene is TRBD1 (5 bases). V lost 10 bases and J lost 3, with 12 bases in between. CDR1 is ENHRY, CDR2 SYGVKD, per germline. The CDR3 has 12 amino acids. CDR3 amino acids: CASYTGHYGYTF. The CDR3 bases are TGTGCCAGCTATACAGGCCACTATGGCTACACCTTC.

The V and J genes are TRBV9 and TRBJ2-1; D possibly corresponds to TRBD2 (5 bases). Per the germline V gene, CDR1 is SGDLS and CDR2 is YYNGEE. The CDR3 sequence is 14 residues long. The V and J ends lost 3 bases and 9 bases respectively, with 16 bases between them. The CDR3 DNA sequence: TGTGCCAGCAGCGGATGGGCGGGCTCGGGTGAGCAGTTCTTC. Its protein product is CASSGWAGSGEQFF.

The V call is TRBV4-1, the J call TRBJ1-6; tentatively, D is TRBD1 (6 bases). The CDR3 covers 22 residues. The germline V gene has CDR1 MGHRA and CDR2 YSYEKL. V was clipped by 0 bases and J by 3 bases, with 27 bases between them. CDR3 in amino acids: CASSQDHDAAHRDDRYNSPLHF. DNA for the CDR3: TGCGCCAGCAGCCAAGACCATGACGCTGCTCACAGGGACGACCGCTATAATTCACCCCTCCACTTT.

This clone was seen a few times. The rearrangement uses TRBV9 and TRBJ2-2; TRBD1 agrees at 7 bases. CDR1 SGDLS and CDR2 YYNGEE come from the germline V gene. The CDR3 sequence is 16 residues long. V shed 0 bases and J 4 bases; nucleotides not matched to a gene: 6. DNA of the CDR3: TGTGCCAGCAGCGTAGGAAGCGCAGGGGGCACCGGGGAGCTGTTTTTT. As protein: CASSVGSAGGTGELFF.

This clone was found a few times. The chain carries TRBV11-2 and TRBJ2-7, with no clear D. CDR1 is SGHAT, CDR2 FQNNGV, per germline. Trimming shortened V by 1 base and J by 3 bases, and 4 bases separated the two germline ends. The CDR3 totals 12 residues. CDR3 region: CASSLGRYEQYF. For the CDR3, the DNA is TGTGCCAGCAGCTTAGGTCGCTACGAGCAGTACTTC. The variable domain in full, with the rest retrieved from reference TRBV11-2 and TRBJ2-7, is EAGVAQSPRYKIIEKRQSVAFWCNPISGHATLYWYQQILGQGPKLLIQFQNNGVVDDSQLPKDRFSAERLKGVDSTLKIQPAKLEDSAVYLCASSLGRYEQYFGPGTRLTVT.

This sequence joins TRBV5-6 and TRBJ1-5, with 9 bases aligning to TRBD1. This CDR3 region has 15 residues. CDR1 is SGHDT, CDR2 YYEEEE, per germline. The V segment lost 4 bases and the J segment 5 bases; nucleotides outside the gene matches: 7. The CDR3, as DNA: TGTGCCAGCAGCACCGGACAGGGGAGCTATCAGCCCCAGCATTTT. The encoded protein is CASSTGQGSYQPQHF. The variable domain in full, completed from reference TRBV5-6 and TRBJ1-5, reads DAGVTQSPTHLIKTRGQQVTLRCSPKSGHDTVSWYQQALGQGPQFIFQYYEEEERQRGNFPDRFSGHQFPNYSSELNVNALLLGDSALYLCASSTGQGSYQPQHFGDGTRLSIL.

A few counts support this clone. The V gene is TRBV9, the J gene TRBJ2-3; 14 positions agree with TRBD2. The V gene end was trimmed by 4 bases and the J gene end by 1 base; junction bases not matched to a gene: 11. Germline values: CDR1 SGDLS, CDR2 YYNGEE. There are 19 residues in the CDR3. For the CDR3, the DNA is TGTGCCAGCAGCTCCCAGACTAGCGGGGGGGCCATTGGCACAGATACGCAGTATTTT. Its translation is CASSSQTSGGAIGTDTQYF.

The V call is TRBV4-2, the J call TRBJ2-5; tentatively, D is TRBD2 (6 bases). Germline V CDR1 and CDR2: LGHNA, YNFKEQ. Trimming shortened V by 0 bases and J by 5 bases, and 16 bases separated the two germline ends. The CDR3 spans 16 residues. The CDR3 reads CASSQDGGAGRETQYF. DNA for the CDR3: TGTGCCAGCAGCCAAGATGGCGGGGCGGGCAGGGAGACCCAGTACTTC.

The chain combines TRBV27 with TRBJ2-1, with 7 bases lining up with TRBD2. Germline V gives CDR1 MNHEY, CDR2 SMNVEV (reference sequence). With 6 bases clipped from V and 2 bases from J, the junction kept 7 bases outside the gene matches. The length of the CDR3 is 15 residues. Here the CDR3 DNA reads TGTGCCAGCAGCTCTCAGCGGGGCACCTACAATGAGCAGTTCTTC. Protein sequence: CASSSQRGTYNEQFF.

J is TRBJ2-7 and V is TRBV7-2, with a possible D match to TRBD2 (6 bases). In germline, CDR1 is SGHTA, CDR2 FQGNSA. CDR3 length: 14 amino acids. V lost 3 bases, J lost 1 base, and 10 bases lay in between. As DNA, the CDR3 is TGTGCCAGCAGCTTGCGGACTACGTCCTACGAGCAGTACTTC. Translating it yields CASSLRTTSYEQYF.

This clone was picked up a small number of times. This sequence joins TRBV2 and TRBJ2-1; 11 positions match TRBD1. Trimming at V came to 5 bases and at J to 5 bases, leaving 2 bases not matched to a gene. Germline V gene lookup returns CDR1 SNHLY and CDR2 FYNNEI. The CDR3 has 14 amino acids. CDR3 in DNA: TGTGCCAGCAGTCCGGGACAGGGGGACAATGAGCAGTTCTTC. Translated, it gives CASSPGQGDNEQFF.

The gene calls are TRBV5-6 and TRBJ2-3, with D uncertain. Germline CDR1 and CDR2: SGHDT and YYEEEE. The germline V and J ends were trimmed by 3 bases and 0 bases, with 5 bases remaining between them. This CDR3 region has 13 residues. The CDR3 DNA is TGTGCCAGCAGCTATACTAGCACAGATACGCAGTATTTT. Translation: CASSYTSTDTQYF.

The chain joins TRBV29-1 to TRBJ2-7, with 12 bases fitting TRBD1. CDR3 size: 18 residues. Trimming cost V 4 bases and J 0 bases; bases outside gene matches: 13. CDR1 is SQVTM and CDR2 is ANQGSEA in the germline V gene. In DNA form, the CDR3 reads TGCAGCGTTGGATTTGGGACAGGGGGCCTAGCGGACTCCTACGAGCAGTACTTC. It codes for CSVGFGTGGLADSYEQYF.

Remarks on this clone: At one end, the junction sequence differs from germline, possibly due to a read error. This CDR3 is CASSYYRQGNPEAFF. DNA for the CDR3: TGTGCCAGCAGTTACTATAGGCAGGGGAACCCTGAAGCTTTCTTT. This chain links TRBV6-5 with TRBJ1-1; TRBD1 might be the D (6 bases). The V gene's germline CDR1 is MNHEY and CDR2 SVGAGI. The CDR3 totals 15 residues.

The rearrangement joins TRBV4-2 to TRBJ2-1; 8 nucleotides match TRBD1. V shed 0 bases and J 9 bases; nucleotides not matched to a gene: 16. Per the germline V gene, CDR1 is LGHNA and CDR2 is YNFKEQ. The CDR3 is 18 residues long. DNA of the CDR3: TGTGCCAGCAGCCAAGATGGGGAACCCGGACAGGGCGACGGTGAGCAGTTCTTC. This sequence encodes CASSQDGEPGQGDGEQFF.

The gene calls are TRBV15 and TRBJ2-5; 10 nucleotides line up with TRBD2. The CDR3 is made up of 20 amino acids. After removal of 1 base from V and 5 bases from J, the junction contained 19 bases not matched to a gene. Germline V CDR1 and CDR2: LNHNV, YYDKDF (reference sequence). CDR3 residues: CATSRGGSSGGVSGGETQYF. The CDR3 nucleotides read TGTGCCACCAGCAGAGGAGGGTCTAGCGGGGGCGTGTCTGGTGGGGAGACCCAGTACTTC.

V is TRBV27 and J is TRBJ1-6; D possibly corresponds to TRBD1 (5 bases). Trimming left V 6 bases short and J 7 bases short, with 16 bases between. The CDR3 totals 15 residues. Germline CDR1 and CDR2: MNHEY and SMNVEV (reference sequence). DNA of the CDR3: TGTGCCAGCAGCCCTGACGGAAGGGGAAATTCACCCCTCCACTTT. Translation gives CASSPDGRGNSPLHF.

This chain connects TRBV19 to TRBJ1-6, with no clear D. This CDR3 region has 13 residues. V was clipped by 1 base and J by 10 bases, with 8 bases between them. Germline values: CDR1 LNHDA, CDR2 SQIVND (reference sequence). The CDR3 DNA is TGTGCCAGTAGTATAGGTCGCGGGTCACCCCTCCACTTT. Its protein product is CASSIGRGSPLHF. The full variable domain, completed using reference TRBV19 and TRBJ1-6, is DGGITQSPKYLFRKEGQNVTLSCEQNLNHDAMYWYRQDPGQGLRLIYYSQIVNDFQKGDIAEGYSVSREKKESFPLTVTSAQKNPTAFYLCASSIGRGSPLHFGNGTRLTVT.

The rearrangement joins TRBV5-4 to TRBJ2-7; the match to TRBD1 covers 7 bases. J was trimmed by 2 bases and V by 3 bases; bases with no gene match: 5. CDR1 SGHNT and CDR2 YYREEE come from the germline V gene (reference sequence). This CDR3 has 14 residues. CDR3 loop: CASSSGQSPYEQYF. The CDR3 coding sequence is TGTGCCAGCAGCTCGGGACAGTCCCCCTACGAGCAGTACTTC.

CDR3 region: CASSLVSLETQYF. DNA for the CDR3: TGTGCCAGCTCACTTGTTAGCCTGGAGACCCAGTACTTC. The V gene is TRBV18, the J gene TRBJ2-5, with D uncertain. Trimming removed 4 bases from V and 5 bases from J, with 11 bases in between. CDR3 length: 13 amino acids. From germline, CDR1 is KGHSH and CDR2 LQKENI.

The rearrangement joins TRBV7-8 to TRBJ1-1; TRBD1 aligns across 7 bases. The length of the CDR3 is 16 residues. Germline V gene lookup returns CDR1 SGHVS and CDR2 FQNEAQ. Trimming removed 4 bases from V and 0 bases from J; junction bases left unmatched: 8. The CDR3 sequence: CASSSLTGRMNTEAFF. CDR3 nucleotides: TGTGCCAGCAGCTCCCTGACAGGGAGAATGAACACTGAAGCTTTCTTT.

This chain uses TRBV15 with TRBJ2-5; 14 bases map to TRBD2. This CDR3 contains 16 residues. The V segment lost 3 bases and the J segment 5 bases; nucleotides outside the gene matches: 5. Germline CDR1 LNHNV, CDR2 YYDKDF (reference sequence). CDR3 nucleotides: TGTGCCACCAGCAGCCCCGGGACTAGCGGGGGTGAGACCCAGTACTTC. This sequence encodes CATSSPGTSGGETQYF.

The chain couples TRBV19 to TRBJ2-7; 7 positions match TRBD1. V gave up 6 bases and J gave up 3 bases; unmatched junction bases: 11. Germline loops: CDR1 LNHDA, CDR2 SQIVND (reference sequence). This CDR3 comprises 15 residues. The CDR3 is CASRMTGQGVYEQYF. CDR3 bases: TGTGCCAGTAGGATGACGGGGCAGGGGGTCTACGAGCAGTACTTC. The entire variable domain, with the rest obtained from reference TRBV19 and TRBJ2-7, is as follows: DGGITQSPKYLFRKEGQNVTLSCEQNLNHDAMYWYRQDPGQGLRLIYYSQIVNDFQKGDIAEGYSVSREKKESFPLTVTSAQKNPTAFYLCASRMTGQGVYEQYFGPGTRLTVT.

This clone was counted between two and nine times. The gene calls are TRBV2 and TRBJ2-5; D uncertain. Germline assignment: CDR1 SNHLY and CDR2 FYNNEI. The ends were cut back, 6 bases at V and 5 bases at J, with 13 bases in the middle. The CDR3 runs 13 residues. CDR3 bases: TGTGCCAGCAGCCCCATATTTCGGGAGACCCAGTACTTC. Its protein product is CASSPIFRETQYF. The whole variable domain, filled in from reference TRBV2 and TRBJ2-5, reads EPEVTQTPSHQVTQMGQEVILRCVPISNHLYFYWYRQILGQKVEFLVSFYNNEISEKSEIFDDQFSVERPDGSNFTLKIRSTKLEDSAMYFCASSPIFRETQYFGPGTRLLVL.

This clone was observed a single time. J is TRBJ2-3 and V is TRBV23-1; 9 nucleotides agree with TRBD2. TRBV23-1 is an ORF for which the function is uncertain. The ends lost 0 bases at V and 2 bases at J; junction bases unmatched: 9. The CDR3 runs 18 residues. DNA of the CDR3: TGCGCCAGCAGTCAATCGAGCGGGGGGACAGAACCCACAGATACGCAGTATTTT. Translated, it gives CASSQSSGGTEPTDTQYF.